The TCR beta chain under discussion was sequenced for a study of cytomegalovirus exposure and HLA in healthy donors. Assay used: immunoSEQ multiplex PCR; TCRdb lists only in-frame clones, some missing. This table holds over 130,000 clones, around 84% found once. A note on this clone: This sample includes further DNA sequences coding for the same CDR3.

Germline CDR1 reads MNHEY; CDR2 reads SMNVEV (reference sequence). The CDR3 contains 13 residues. Trimming removed 0 bases at V and 3 bases at J, with 6 bases between. V is TRBV27 and J is TRBJ2-7, with D hard to call. The sequenced sample was PBMCs. The TCR comes from a man aged 18-30 years in good health and CMV-seropositive. As DNA, the CDR3 is TGTGCCAGCAGTTTATCGGTCGGCTACGAGCAGTACTTC. Translation gives CASSLSVGYEQYF.